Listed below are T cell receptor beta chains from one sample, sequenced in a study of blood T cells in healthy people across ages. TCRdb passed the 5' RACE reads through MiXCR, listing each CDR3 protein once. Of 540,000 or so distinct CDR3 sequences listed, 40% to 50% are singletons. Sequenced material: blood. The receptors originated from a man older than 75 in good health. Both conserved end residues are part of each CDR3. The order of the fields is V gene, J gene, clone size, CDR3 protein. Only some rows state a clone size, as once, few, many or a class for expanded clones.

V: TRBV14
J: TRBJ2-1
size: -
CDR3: CASSQVPSRQFF

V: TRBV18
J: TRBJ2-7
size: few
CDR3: CASSPRDSSYEQYF

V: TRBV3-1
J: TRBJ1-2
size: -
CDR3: CASSQEANQLFYGYTF

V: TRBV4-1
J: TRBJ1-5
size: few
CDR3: CASSQTTGPNQPQHF

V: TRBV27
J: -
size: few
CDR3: CASSSYRGAYEQYF

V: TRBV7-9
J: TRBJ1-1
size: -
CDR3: CASSLKSSNTEAFF

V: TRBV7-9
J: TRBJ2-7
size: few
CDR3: CASSSPGQTSYEQYF

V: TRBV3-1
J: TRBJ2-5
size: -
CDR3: CASSLRLAGGETQYF

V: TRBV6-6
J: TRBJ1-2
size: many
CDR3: CASSLQGNYGYTF

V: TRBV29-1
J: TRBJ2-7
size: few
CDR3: CSVLGNDYEQYF

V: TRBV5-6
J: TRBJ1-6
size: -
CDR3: CASSPDRGYNSPLHF

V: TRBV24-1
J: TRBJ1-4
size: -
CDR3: CATSDPTADPFEKLFF

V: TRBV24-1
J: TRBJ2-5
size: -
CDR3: CATSDSMPPITETQYF

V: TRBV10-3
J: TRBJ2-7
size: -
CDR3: CAISETGGYEQYF

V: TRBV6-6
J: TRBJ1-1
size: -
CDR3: CASSYFRMNTEAFF

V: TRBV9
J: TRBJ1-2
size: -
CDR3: CASSRSSGVAGYTF

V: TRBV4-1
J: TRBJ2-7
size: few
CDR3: CASSQSTAGGYEQYF

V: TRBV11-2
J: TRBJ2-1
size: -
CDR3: CASSQTSIDEQFF

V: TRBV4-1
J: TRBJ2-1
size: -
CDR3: CASSQGDRYNEQFF

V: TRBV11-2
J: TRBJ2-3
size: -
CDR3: CASSLPGLAGSSTDTQYF

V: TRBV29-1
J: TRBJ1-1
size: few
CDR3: CSARLGSRPTANTEAFF

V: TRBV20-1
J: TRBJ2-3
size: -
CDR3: CSGGLADASTDTQYF

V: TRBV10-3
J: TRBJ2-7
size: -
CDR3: CASSPDRSPTYEQYF

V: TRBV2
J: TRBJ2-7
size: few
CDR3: CASSEGLRGSYEQYF

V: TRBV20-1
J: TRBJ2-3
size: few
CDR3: CSASGGGRGTDTQYF

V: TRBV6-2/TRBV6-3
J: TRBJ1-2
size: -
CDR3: CASNRPDRLNGYTF

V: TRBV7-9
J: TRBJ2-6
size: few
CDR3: CASSPDRGTSGANVLTF

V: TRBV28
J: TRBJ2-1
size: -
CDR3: CASSLSSSGTYNEQFF

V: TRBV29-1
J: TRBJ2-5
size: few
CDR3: CSAQQGPRETQYF

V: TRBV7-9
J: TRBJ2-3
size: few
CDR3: CASSSGQGTSGTDTQYF

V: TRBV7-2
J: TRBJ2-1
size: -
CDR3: CASSSGLAGGSIDEQFF

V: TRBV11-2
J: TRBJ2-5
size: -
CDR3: CASSRDGGGSTLPETQYF